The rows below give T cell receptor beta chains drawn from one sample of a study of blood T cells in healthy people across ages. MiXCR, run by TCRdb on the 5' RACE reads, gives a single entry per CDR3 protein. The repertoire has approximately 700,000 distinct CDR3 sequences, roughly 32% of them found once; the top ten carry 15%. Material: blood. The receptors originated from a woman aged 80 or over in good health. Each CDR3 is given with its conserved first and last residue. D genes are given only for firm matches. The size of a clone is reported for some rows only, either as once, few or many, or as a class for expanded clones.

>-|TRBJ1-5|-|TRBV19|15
TGTGCCAGTAGTGGGGTCCCAGGGACCAATCAGCCCCAGCATTTT
CASSGVPGTNQPQHF
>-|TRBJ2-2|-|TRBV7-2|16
TGTGCCAGCAGCTTATCAGGGACTCCGAACACCGGGGAGCTGTTTTTT
CASSLSGTPNTGELFF
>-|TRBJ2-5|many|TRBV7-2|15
TGTGCCAGCAGCTTAGAGGGCAGGGAGAGAGAGACCCAGTACTTC
CASSLEGRERETQYF
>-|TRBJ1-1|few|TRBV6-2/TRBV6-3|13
TGTGCCAGTTCCAGCCCCTGGAGCACTGAAGCTTTCTTT
CASSSPWSTEAFF
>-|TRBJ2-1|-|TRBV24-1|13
TGTGCCACCAGTGGGGGGGCCCGACATGAGCAGTTCTTC
CATSGGARHEQFF
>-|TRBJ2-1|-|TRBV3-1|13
TGTGCCAGCAGCCAAGGGGGCCCTTGGGGGCAGTTCTTC
CASSQGGPWGQFF
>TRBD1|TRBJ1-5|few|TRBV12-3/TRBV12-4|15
TGTGCCAGCAGTTACAGGGGTTTACGCAATCAGCCCCAGCATTTT
CASSYRGLRNQPQHF
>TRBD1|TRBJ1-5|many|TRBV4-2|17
TGTGCCAGCAGCCAAGCTCGAAAGGGGGCAAGCAATCAGCCCCAGCATTTT
CASSQARKGASNQPQHF
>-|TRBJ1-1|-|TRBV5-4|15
TGTGCCAGCAGTTCTACCCTGGGGGCGAACACTGAAGCTTTCTTT
CASSSTLGANTEAFF
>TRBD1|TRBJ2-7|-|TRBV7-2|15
TGTGCCAGCAGCTTAAGGGCAGGGGGCGGCTACGAGCAGTACTTC
CASSLRAGGGYEQYF
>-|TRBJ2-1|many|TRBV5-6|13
TGTGCCAGCAGCTTTCCAGCGATCGAGGAGCAGTTCTTC
CASSFPAIEEQFF